This TCR beta chain was observed in a study of vaccination effects on CD4 cells after COVID-19. The assay was immunoSEQ multiplex PCR, and TCRdb's table has in-frame clones only and misses some. This sample has approximately 40,000 clones, with around 76% found just once. CD4+ T cells were isolated after approximately 10 days of culture. Confirmation by PCR established that the person had SARS-CoV-2 infection between March and December 2020. Participants received two doses of either the BNT162b2 or mRNA-1273 vaccine. Regarding this clone: Its matching antigen is unknown.

The CDR3 runs 18 residues. Trimming cost V 1 base and J 5 bases; bases outside gene matches: 14. The germline gives CDR1 SNHLY, CDR2 FYNNEI. Source: CD4+ T cells from PBMCs cultured without peptide, taken after COVID-19 vaccination. The chain combines TRBV2 with TRBJ2-5, with TRBD2 identical over 9 bases. This receptor was taken from a human donor who had a prior SARS-CoV-2 infection. CDR3 protein: CASSEERLWTSEEETQYF. CDR3 coding DNA: TGTGCCAGCAGTGAAGAGAGATTGTGGACTAGCGAGGAGGAGACCCAGTACTTC.